This is a list of T cell receptor beta chains from one sample in a study of blood T cell repertoires in COVID-19. Libraries were prepared by immunoSEQ multiplex PCR; TCRdb keeps only in-frame clonotypes and omits some of them. The sample holds 29,000 or so clones, 80% to 90% seen once. The sequenced material came from peripheral blood. These receptors were taken from a human donor in a cohort sampled during active COVID-19. Each CDR3 is given with its conserved first and last residue. Each record gives: J gene, V gene, clone size, D gene, CDR3 protein, CDR3 DNA. A D gene is named only where the DNA matches it firmly. Size values are once, few and many counts, or a class for expanded clones, and some rows have none.

>TRBJ2-5|TRBV2|.|.
CASSFIGSQETQYF
TGTGCCAGCAGTTTCATCGGGTCCCAAGAGACCCAGTACTTC
>TRBJ2-7|TRBV12-3/TRBV12-4|.|.
CASGHFYYEQYF
TGTGCCAGCGGACATTTTTACTACGAGCAGTACTTC
>TRBJ1-2|TRBV25-1|.|TRBD1
CASSEYYRGVYGYTF
TGTGCCAGCAGTGAATATTACAGGGGAGTCTATGGCTACACCTTC
>TRBJ1-6|TRBV6-2/TRBV6-3|.|.
CASSSWGATNSPLHF
TGTGCCAGCAGTTCATGGGGAGCTACTAATTCACCCCTCCACTTT
>TRBJ2-7|TRBV7-9|once|.
CASSDGGRFYEQYF
TGTGCCAGCAGCGACGGGGGGCGGTTCTACGAGCAGTACTTC
>TRBJ2-1|TRBV7-2|.|TRBD1
CASSGQGKVNEQFF
TGTGCCAGCAGTGGACAGGGTAAAGTTAATGAGCAGTTCTTC
>TRBJ2-1|TRBV12-3/TRBV12-4|.|.
CASSPGLPQFF
TGTGCCAGCAGTCCTGGACTTCCCCAGTTCTTC
>TRBJ1-2|TRBV18|.|TRBD1
CASSPVDARGLSQYGYTF
TGTGCCAGCTCACCCGTAGATGCGAGGGGGCTTTCTCAATATGGCTACACCTTC
>TRBJ2-2|TRBV28|.|TRBD1
CASSPWTGETGELFF
TGTGCCAGCAGTCCGTGGACAGGGGAAACCGGGGAGCTGTTTTTT
>TRBJ2-1|TRBV5-1|.|.
CASSLAGHNYNEQFF
TGCGCCAGCAGCTTGGCAGGACACAACTACAATGAGCAGTTCTTC
>TRBJ2-2|TRBV6-6|.|.
CASSLQDTNTGELFF
TGTGCCAGCAGTCTCCAGGACACCAACACCGGGGAGCTGTTTTTT
>TRBJ2-7|TRBV14|.|TRBD2
CASSQVRDPSGGFYEQYF
TGTGCCAGCAGCCAAGTGCGAGACCCCAGCGGGGGGTTCTACGAGCAGTACTTC
>TRBJ2-5|TRBV13|.|.
CASSFQGMGETQYF
TGTGCCAGCAGCTTCCAGGGGATGGGAGAGACCCAGTACTTC
>TRBJ1-2|TRBV18|.|TRBD1
CASLPAGGYYGYTF
TGTGCCAGCCTACCGGCAGGGGGCTACTATGGCTACACCTTC
>TRBJ2-1|TRBV28|.|.
CASSLQVNEQFF
TGTGCCAGCAGTTTACAGGTTAATGAGCAGTTCTTC
>TRBJ1-2|TRBV4-3|.|.
CASSPTFGQIYGYTF
TGCGCCAGCAGCCCGACCTTTGGACAGATCTATGGCTACACCTTC
>TRBJ1-3|TRBV25-1|once|.
CASSEFVLQSLSGNTIYF
TGTGCCAGCAGTGAGTTTGTCCTACAGTCCCTCTCTGGAAACACCATATATTTT
>TRBJ2-3|TRBV2|few|.
CASSAWISDTDTQYF
TGTGCCAGCAGTGCATGGATTAGCGACACAGATACGCAGTATTTT
>TRBJ2-4|TRBV5-4|.|.
CASSPAGAKNIQYF
TGTGCCAGCAGCCCCGCCGGAGCCAAAAACATTCAGTACTTC
>TRBJ2-5|TRBV7-3|.|.
CASSPRRGSEEETQYF
TGTGCCAGCAGCCCCCGTCGGGGGTCTGAGGAAGAGACCCAGTACTTC
>TRBJ1-2|TRBV4-2|.|.
CASSQIPEGVRSGYTF
TGTGCCAGCAGCCAAATACCCGAGGGGGTTAGAAGTGGCTACACCTTC
>TRBJ2-3|TRBV6-2/TRBV6-3|.|.
CASSGVSGTDTQYF
TGTGCCAGCAGTGGAGTCTCGGGCACAGATACGCAGTATTTT
>TRBJ2-3|TRBV19|.|TRBD1
CASSTSGTGLRTDTQYF
TGTGCCAGTAGTACAAGTGGGACAGGGTTGAGAACAGATACGCAGTATTTT
>TRBJ1-6|TRBV6-2/TRBV6-3|.|.
CASSRRGALHF
TGTGCCAGCAGTCGCCGGGGGGCCCTCCACTTT
>TRBJ2-4|TRBV5-6|.|.
CASSLDSRNIQYF
TGTGCCAGCAGCTTGGATTCTAGGAACATTCAGTACTTC
>TRBJ2-1|TRBV6-2/TRBV6-3|once|.
CASSYPRYNEQFF
TGTGCCAGCAGTTACCCTAGATACAATGAGCAGTTCTTC
>TRBJ2-7|TRBV6-5|.|.
CASIDATASYEQYF
TGTGCCAGCATCGATGCGACAGCCTCCTACGAGCAGTACTTC
>TRBJ1-1|TRBV4-2|.|.
CASSPQEGNTEAFF
TGTGCCAGCAGCCCCCAGGAGGGGAACACTGAAGCTTTCTTT
>TRBJ2-5|TRBV5-4|.|TRBD2
CASSVTSGGSKETQYF
TGTGCCAGCAGCGTAACCTCGGGGGGGAGTAAAGAGACCCAGTACTTC
>TRBJ2-7|TRBV5-6|.|.
CASSHRRGQSSYEQYF
TGTGCCAGCAGCCATCGACGAGGTCAGAGCTCCTACGAGCAGTACTTC
>TRBJ1-5|TRBV2|.|TRBD1
CASSRTGGDNQPQHF
TGTGCCAGCAGTCGGACAGGCGGAGACAATCAGCCCCAGCATTTT
>TRBJ2-5|TRBV7-6|.|TRBD1
CASSPQGTQETQYF
TGTGCCAGCAGCCCACAGGGGACCCAAGAGACCCAGTACTTC
>TRBJ2-1|TRBV7-9|.|TRBD1
CASSSWTGGLKDEQFF
TGTGCCAGCAGCTCATGGACAGGGGGCTTGAAGGATGAGCAGTTCTTC
>TRBJ2-7|TRBV6-2/TRBV6-3|once|.
CASSYLRDNYEQYF
TGTGCCAGCAGTTACCTCCGGGATAATTACGAGCAGTACTTC
>TRBJ2-3|TRBV9|.|.
CASSDDGGRDTQYF
TGTGCCAGCAGCGACGACGGGGGAAGGGATACGCAGTATTTT